The clone carrying this T cell receptor beta chain was seen repeatedly, ten times or more. The antigen remains unidentified. This CDR3 has 14 residues. From germline, CDR1 is SQVTM and CDR2 ANQGSEA. Trimming stripped 6 bases from V and 5 bases from J, with 20 bases between. TCRdb re-called the 5' RACE reads with MiXCR, one entry per CDR3 protein. The sample lists about 530,000 distinct CDR3 sequences, 20% to 25% occurring once. The data derive from a study of identical twins. Overall study results and limits: Conclusions came from cross-sectional statistical analysis, not from following the same donors. The degree of excess twin sharing was weaker in beta out-of-frame sequences.

The same sample was also used in a study of yellow fever vaccine responses in identical twins.

The specimen sequenced was CD4+ T cells sorted from blood. This clonotype was sampled from a woman younger than 35 in good health. This chain connects TRBV29-1 to TRBJ2-7; D is undetermined. The CDR3 nucleotides are TGCAGCGTACGCTTGGCCCTGGGCTTTGACGAGCAGTACTTC. Encoded protein: CSVRLALGFDEQYF.